Listed below are T cell receptor beta chains from one sample, sequenced in a study of blood T cell repertoires in COVID-19. Clones were sequenced by immunoSEQ multiplex PCR, and TCRdb holds only the in-frame ones, with some missing. The sample has hundreds of thousands of clones, roughly 80% seen once. What was sequenced was peripheral blood. The receptors here all came from a woman over 75 with acute or convalescent COVID-19. Both conserved end residues are part of each CDR3. A D gene is named only where the DNA matches it firmly. The size entry is marked missing in some rows and otherwise reads once, few, many or a size class.

cdr3_nt cdr3_aa j_call v_call clone_size d_call
TGTGCCAGCTCACAACAGGGGAGCAATTCACCCCTCCACTTT CASSQQGSNSPLHF TRBJ1-6 TRBV18 . TRBD1
TGTGCCAGCAGTTTATTAGCGGGGAGCGAAAACATTCAGTACTTC CASSLLAGSENIQYF TRBJ2-4 TRBV28 . TRBD2
TGTGCCAGCAGCCCCCGCGGGATTGATTCACCCCTCCACTTT CASSPRGIDSPLHF TRBJ1-6 TRBV9 . .
TGTGCCAGCTCAACTTCCAGGGATACGCAGTATTTT CASSTSRDTQYF TRBJ2-3 TRBV18 few .
TGTGCCAGCAGCCAACGAACAGGGGCGGTATCCTACAATGAGCAGTTCTTC CASSQRTGAVSYNEQFF TRBJ2-1 TRBV3-1/TRBV3-2 . TRBD1
TGTGCCAGCAGTCAGACAGGGGGACGGACTGAAGCTTTCTTT CASSQTGGRTEAFF TRBJ1-1 TRBV2 . TRBD1
TGTGCCCTCGTTTCAGGGGGCCGAGAGACCCAGTACTTC CALVSGGRETQYF TRBJ2-5 TRBV19 . TRBD1
TGCGCCAGCAGCCAGGCCACCGGGACAGAGGCCTATGGCTACACCTTC CASSQATGTEAYGYTF TRBJ1-2 TRBV4-1 . TRBD1
TGTGCCATCAGTGAGTCGGTGAAGGGGTACCTCTCTGGCTACACCTTC CAISESVKGYLSGYTF TRBJ1-2 TRBV10-3 . .
TGTGCCAGCAGGGGACTAGCGGGGGGTCGCACAGATACGCAGTATTTT CASRGLAGGRTDTQYF TRBJ2-3 TRBV28 . TRBD2
TGTGCCAGCAGCTTAGGGGCCGCCTCCTACGAGCAGTACTTC CASSLGAASYEQYF TRBJ2-7 TRBV7-2 . .
TGTGCCAGCAGCCAGGACAGGGCCACTGAAGCTTTCTTT CASSQDRATEAFF TRBJ1-1 TRBV7-3 . TRBD1
TGTGCCAGCAGCTTTTTGGGCGACTCACCCCTCCACTTT CASSFLGDSPLHF TRBJ1-6 TRBV7-2 . .
TGTGCCAGCAGCAGGGACTACAATGAGCAGTTCTTC CASSRDYNEQFF TRBJ2-1 TRBV6-6 . .
TGTGCCAGCTCACCAAGGGAGCGGGGGGTCTACAATGAGCAGTTCTTC CASSPRERGVYNEQFF TRBJ2-1 TRBV18 . TRBD2
TGTGCCAGCAGGGGACAGGGAAGCAGCACAGATACGCAGTATTTT CASRGQGSSTDTQYF TRBJ2-3 TRBV2 . TRBD1
TGTGCCAGCAAGTCAGGGCCCAATTCACCCCTCCACTTT CASKSGPNSPLHF TRBJ1-6 TRBV2 . .
TGTGCCAGCAGCCAGGACGACAGGCGGAACACTGAAGCTTTCTTT CASSQDDRRNTEAFF TRBJ1-1 TRBV4-2 . .
TGCAGTGCTAGTGACCCGAGCTCCTACAATGAGCAGTTCTTC CSASDPSSYNEQFF TRBJ2-1 TRBV20-1 . .
TGTGCCAGCAGCTTACAAACCGGGGGGCTAAATGAAAAACTGTTTTTT CASSLQTGGLNEKLFF TRBJ1-4 TRBV11-2 . .
TGTGCCAGCAGTTACCAGGCCAGGGGAGCGGAGACCCAGTACTTC CASSYQARGAETQYF TRBJ2-5 TRBV6-5 . .
TGTGCCAGCAGCTTTTTGCAGGGAGTCCTGACTTTC CASSFLQGVLTF TRBJ2-6 TRBV5-6 . .
TGTGCCAGCACCCGGGACAGGGAACCTGGCTACACCTTC CASTRDREPGYTF TRBJ1-2 TRBV11-2 . TRBD1
TGCGCCAGCAGCCAAGATACGAGCGGGGGGGCAGATACGCAGTATTTT CASSQDTSGGADTQYF TRBJ2-3 TRBV4-1 . TRBD2
TGTGCCAGCAGCCTTCCGGGACAGGGGATAGCTTTCTTT CASSLPGQGIAFF TRBJ1-1 TRBV11-2 . TRBD1
TGTGCCAGCAGCTTGGGGGGGACTAGCGGGAGAGGTTCCTACAATGAGCAGTTCTTC CASSLGGTSGRGSYNEQFF TRBJ2-1 TRBV5-4 . TRBD2
TGTGCCAGCAGTTTGTCCGACAGGGTTAATTCACCCCTCCACTTT CASSLSDRVNSPLHF TRBJ1-6 TRBV28 few TRBD1
TGTGCTAGTGCCCGGACTAGCGGGGGGGCATCTATAGATACGCAGTATTTT CASARTSGGASIDTQYF TRBJ2-3 TRBV12-5 . TRBD2
TGTGCCAGCAGTGCGGGACAGGGAGTCTACGAGCAGTACTTC CASSAGQGVYEQYF TRBJ2-7 TRBV27 . TRBD1
TGTGCCAGCAGCCACTTTGGGCAGGGCTCTTATGGGGAGCTGTTTTTT CASSHFGQGSYGELFF TRBJ2-2 TRBV7-2 . .
TGTGCCAGCAGTCCCTGGGGCGCTGGGGCCAACGTCCTGACTTTC CASSPWGAGANVLTF TRBJ2-6 TRBV27 . .
TGTGCCAGCAGCTTAACATCCCAATCCTACAATGAGCAGTTCTTC CASSLTSQSYNEQFF TRBJ2-1 TRBV11-2 . .
TGTGCCAGCAGTGGCCGGGACAGGGGGCCTAACTATGGCTACACCTTC CASSGRDRGPNYGYTF TRBJ1-2 TRBV2 . TRBD1
TGCAGCGTTGAAAACAAGAACTATGGCTACACCTTC CSVENKNYGYTF TRBJ1-2 TRBV29-1 few .
TGTGCCAGCAGCCAAGTTAAGATTGGACAGGGGGCAGTGAACACTGAAGCTTTCTTT CASSQVKIGQGAVNTEAFF TRBJ1-1 TRBV3-1/TRBV3-2 . TRBD1
TGTGCCAGCAGCGTAGAGGAGTCCACAGATACGCAGTATTTT CASSVEESTDTQYF TRBJ2-3 TRBV9 . .
TGTGCCATCAGTGAGTGGGGCCCTAGCACAGATACGCAGTATTTT CAISEWGPSTDTQYF TRBJ2-3 TRBV10-3 . .
TGTGCCAGCAGCGTACGGGCCAGCGGGGGGGCAAGCGATACGCAGTATTTT CASSVRASGGASDTQYF TRBJ2-3 TRBV9 . TRBD2
TGTGCCAGCATCCAAGACAGGTATGACACTGAAGCTTTCTTT CASIQDRYDTEAFF TRBJ1-1 TRBV28 . .
TGTGCCAGCAGCCAAGTCCCTAGGACGAACACCGGGGAGCTGTTTTTT CASSQVPRTNTGELFF TRBJ2-2 TRBV3-1/TRBV3-2 few .
TGTGCCAGCAGCCAAAGGCAGGGGGTCCCGTACGAGCAGTACTTC CASSQRQGVPYEQYF TRBJ2-7 TRBV4-2 . TRBD1
TGTGCCAGCAGCTTAGGGGGCGGCTATGGCTACACCTTC CASSLGGGYGYTF TRBJ1-2 TRBV7-9 . .
TGTGCCAGCAGTACCCCCGGGACAGGGGGCTTTCAGCCCCAGCATTTT CASSTPGTGGFQPQHF TRBJ1-5 TRBV6-6 once TRBD1